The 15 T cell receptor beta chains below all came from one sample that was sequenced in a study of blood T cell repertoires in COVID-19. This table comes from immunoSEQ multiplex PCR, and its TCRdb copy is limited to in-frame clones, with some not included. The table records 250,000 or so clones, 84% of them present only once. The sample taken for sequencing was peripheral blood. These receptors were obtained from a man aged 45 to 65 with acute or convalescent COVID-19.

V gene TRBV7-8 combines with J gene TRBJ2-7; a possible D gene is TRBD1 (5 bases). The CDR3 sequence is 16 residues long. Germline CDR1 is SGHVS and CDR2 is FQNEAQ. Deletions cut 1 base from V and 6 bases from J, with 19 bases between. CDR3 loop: CASSLGPGKIGAEQYF. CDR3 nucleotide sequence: TGTGCCAGCAGCTTAGGTCCCGGAAAAATAGGGGCCGAGCAGTACTTC.

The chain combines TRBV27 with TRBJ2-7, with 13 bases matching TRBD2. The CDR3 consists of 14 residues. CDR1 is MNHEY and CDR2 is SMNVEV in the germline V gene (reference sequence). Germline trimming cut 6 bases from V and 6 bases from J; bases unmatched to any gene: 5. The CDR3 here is CASRGTSGTTEQYF. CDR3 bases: TGTGCCAGCAGGGGGACTAGCGGGACCACCGAGCAGTACTTC.

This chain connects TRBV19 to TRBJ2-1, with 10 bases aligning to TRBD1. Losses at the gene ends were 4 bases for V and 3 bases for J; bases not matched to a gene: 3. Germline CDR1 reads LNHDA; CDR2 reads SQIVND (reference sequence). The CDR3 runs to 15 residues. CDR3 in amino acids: CASSRDRGLYNEQFF. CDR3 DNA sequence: TGTGCCAGTAGTAGGGACAGGGGACTCTACAATGAGCAGTTCTTC.

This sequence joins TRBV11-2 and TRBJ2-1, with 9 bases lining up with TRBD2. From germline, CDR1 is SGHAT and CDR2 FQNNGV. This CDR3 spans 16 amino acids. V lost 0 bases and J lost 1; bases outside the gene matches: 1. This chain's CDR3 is CASSLDLAGSYNEQFF. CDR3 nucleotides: TGTGCCAGCAGCTTAGACCTAGCGGGATCCTACAATGAGCAGTTCTTC.

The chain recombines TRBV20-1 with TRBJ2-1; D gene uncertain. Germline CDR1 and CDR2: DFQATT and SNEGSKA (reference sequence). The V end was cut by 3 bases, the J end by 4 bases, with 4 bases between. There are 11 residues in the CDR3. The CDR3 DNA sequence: TGCAGTGCTAGCTTGTACAATGAGCAGTTCTTC. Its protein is CSASLYNEQFF.

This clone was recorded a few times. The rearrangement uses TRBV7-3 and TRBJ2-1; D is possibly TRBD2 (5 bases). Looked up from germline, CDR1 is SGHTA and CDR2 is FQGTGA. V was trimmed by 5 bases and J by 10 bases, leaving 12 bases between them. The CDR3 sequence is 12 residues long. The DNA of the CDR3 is TGTGCCAGCAGCCCCTCTCGAGGGGAGCAGTTCTTC. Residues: CASSPSRGEQFF.

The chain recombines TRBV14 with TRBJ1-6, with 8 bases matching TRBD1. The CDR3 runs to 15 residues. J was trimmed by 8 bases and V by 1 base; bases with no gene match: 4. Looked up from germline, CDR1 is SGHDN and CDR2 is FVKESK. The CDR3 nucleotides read TGTGCCAGCAGCCAAGTGACAGGGGCGTATTCACCCCTCCACTTT. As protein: CASSQVTGAYSPLHF. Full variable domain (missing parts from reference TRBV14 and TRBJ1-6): EAGVTQFPSHSVIEKGQTVTLRCDPISGHDNLYWYRRVMGKEIKFLLHFVKESKQDESGMPNNRFLAERTGGTYSTLKVQPAELEDSGVYFCASSQVTGAYSPLHFGNGTRLTVT.

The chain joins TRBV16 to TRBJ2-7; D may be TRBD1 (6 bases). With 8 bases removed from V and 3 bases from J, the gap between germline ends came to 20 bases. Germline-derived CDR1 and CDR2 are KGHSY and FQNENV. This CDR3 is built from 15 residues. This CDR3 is CASDFRQDGFYEQYF. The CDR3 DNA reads TGTGCCAGCGACTTTAGACAGGACGGCTTCTACGAGCAGTACTTC.

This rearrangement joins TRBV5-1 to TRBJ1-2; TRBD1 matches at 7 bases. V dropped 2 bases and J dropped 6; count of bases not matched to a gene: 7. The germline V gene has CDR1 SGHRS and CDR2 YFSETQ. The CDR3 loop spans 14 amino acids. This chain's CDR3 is CASSLWTGGDGYTF. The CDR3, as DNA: TGCGCCAGCAGCTTATGGACAGGTGGTGATGGCTACACCTTC.

The DNA of the CDR3 is TGTGCCAGCAGCTTAGCGCTTCTGGGGCTGAATTCACCCCTCCACTTT. Translating it yields CASSLALLGLNSPLHF. The rearrangement links TRBV7-8 to TRBJ1-6; TRBD1 might be the D (5 bases). The V gene's germline CDR1 is SGHVS and CDR2 FQNEAQ. The CDR3 totals 16 residues. With 0 bases removed from V and 7 bases from J, the gap between germline ends came to 13 bases.

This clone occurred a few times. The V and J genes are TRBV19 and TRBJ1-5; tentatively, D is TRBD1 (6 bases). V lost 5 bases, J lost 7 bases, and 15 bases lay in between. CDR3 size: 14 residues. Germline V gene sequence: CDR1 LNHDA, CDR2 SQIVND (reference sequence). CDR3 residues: CASSPTQGIQPQHF. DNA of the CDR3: TGTGCCAGTAGTCCGACTCAGGGGATACAGCCCCAGCATTTT. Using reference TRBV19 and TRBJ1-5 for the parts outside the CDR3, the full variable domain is DGGITQSPKYLFRKEGQNVTLSCEQNLNHDAMYWYRQDPGQGLRLIYYSQIVNDFQKGDIAEGYSVSREKKESFPLTVTSAQKNPTAFYLCASSPTQGIQPQHFGDGTRLSIL.

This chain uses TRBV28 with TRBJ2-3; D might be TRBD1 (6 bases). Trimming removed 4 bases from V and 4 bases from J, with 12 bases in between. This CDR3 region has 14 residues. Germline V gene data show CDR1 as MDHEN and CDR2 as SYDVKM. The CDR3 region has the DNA TGTGCCAGCAGTTCGACAGGACGCCCAGATACGCAGTATTTT. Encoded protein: CASSSTGRPDTQYF.

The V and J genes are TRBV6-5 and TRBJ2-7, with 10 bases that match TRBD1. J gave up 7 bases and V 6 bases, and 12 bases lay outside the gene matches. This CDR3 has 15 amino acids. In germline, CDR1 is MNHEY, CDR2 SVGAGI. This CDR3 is CASRSGGTGVYEQYF. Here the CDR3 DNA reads TGTGCCAGCAGGTCTGGCGGGACAGGGGTTTATGAGCAGTACTTC.

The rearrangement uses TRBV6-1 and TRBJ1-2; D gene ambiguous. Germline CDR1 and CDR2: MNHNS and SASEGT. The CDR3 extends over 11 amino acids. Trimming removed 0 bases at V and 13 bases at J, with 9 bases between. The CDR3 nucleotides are TGTGCCAGCAGTGAAGCGATGGCAGGCACCTTC. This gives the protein CASSEAMAGTF.

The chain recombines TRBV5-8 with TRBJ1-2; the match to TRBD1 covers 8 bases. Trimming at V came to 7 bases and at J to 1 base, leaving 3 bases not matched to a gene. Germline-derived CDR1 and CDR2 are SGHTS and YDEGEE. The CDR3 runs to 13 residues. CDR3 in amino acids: CASRDRRNYGYTF. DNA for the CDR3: TGTGCCAGCCGGGACAGGCGTAACTATGGCTACACCTTC.